The T cell receptor (beta chain) under discussion was sequenced for a study of blood T cell repertoires in COVID-19. TCRdb's copy holds only in-frame clones and misses some; the assay was immunoSEQ multiplex PCR. Altogether around 280,000 clones are present, roughly 90% being singletons, with the ten largest covering 11%. The germline V gene has CDR1 SGHRS and CDR2 YFSETQ. The CDR3 has 15 residues. Trimming took 3 bases from V and 7 from J, leaving 16 bases between them. The TCR comes from a woman in her twenties or thirties with COVID-19, enrolled during active disease. The source material was peripheral blood. The V gene is TRBV5-1, the J gene TRBJ2-2; no definite D call. The CDR3 protein is CASSYRSLGDGELFF. The CDR3 DNA is TGCGCCAGCAGCTACCGGAGCCTTGGAGACGGGGAGCTGTTTTTT.